These 22 T cell receptor beta chains came from one sample sequenced in a study of CD8 T cells in ankylosing spondylitis. TCRdb re-called the 5' RACE reads with MiXCR, one entry per CDR3 protein. The sample consists of some 400,000 distinct CDR3 sequences, 20% to 25% of them appearing once. Study-wide results and caveats: A motif of 7 to 9 highly homologous TCR beta variants was seen as apparently characteristic of ankylosing spondylitis blood.

Their antigens remain unidentified. The sample taken for sequencing was blood, either unsorted or a sorted T cell fraction (not recorded which). The receptors stem from a male donor with ankylosing spondylitis.

The chain is built from TRBV7-2 and TRBJ2-1, with 13 bases aligning to TRBD2. The ends lost 6 bases at V and 4 bases at J; junction bases unmatched: 6. This CDR3 has 16 amino acids. Germline values: CDR1 SGHTA, CDR2 FQGNSA. CDR3 amino acids: CASRPTLAGGYNEQFF. CDR3 nucleotides: TGTGCCAGCAGGCCCACACTAGCGGGAGGGTACAATGAGCAGTTCTTC.

This chain connects TRBV21-1 to TRBJ2-4. TRBV21-1 is flagged as a pseudogene. The CDR3 is 17 amino acids. The CDR3 DNA follows: TGTGCCAGCAGCAATGATCCCCAGCGCCTAGCCAAAAACATTCAGTACTTC. This gives the protein CASSNDPQRLAKNIQYF.

This clonotype has more than one count but fewer than ten. V gene TRBV6-1 combines with J gene TRBJ1-6, with TRBD1 matching over 11 bases. J was trimmed by 8 bases and V by 6 bases; bases with no gene match: 3. CDR3 length: 14 amino acids. CDR1 and CDR2 from the germline V gene are MNHNS and SASEGT. Written as DNA, the CDR3 is TGTGCCAGCAGACGGACAGGGGGCGATTCACCCCTCCACTTT. It yields the protein CASRRTGGDSPLHF.

V usage is TRBV18 and J usage is TRBJ1-5; D is undetermined. Germline V gene data show CDR1 as KGHSH and CDR2 as LQKENI. The CDR3 loop spans 12 amino acids. V was shortened by 5 bases and J by 3 bases, with 5 bases between the two germline ends. This CDR3 reads CASSVNNQPQHF. CDR3 coding DNA: TGTGCCAGCTCAGTAAACAATCAGCCCCAGCATTTT.

J is TRBJ1-1 and V is TRBV12-3 or TRBV12-4; 9 nucleotides align to TRBD1. This CDR3 has 13 amino acids. Trimming removed 5 bases from V and 7 bases from J; junction bases left unmatched: 5. The CDR3 DNA reads TGTGCCAGCAGTCCCCCGGGACAGGGTGAAGCTTTCTTT. Translating it yields CASSPPGQGEAFF.

The sample holds many counts of this clonotype. The chain joins TRBV20-1 to TRBJ2-3; D possibly matches TRBD1 or TRBD2 (5 bases each). Germline CDR1 and CDR2: DFQATT and SNEGSKA (reference sequence). Trimming pared 6 bases from V and 4 bases from J, leaving 17 bases between. The CDR3 totals 14 residues. The DNA of the CDR3 is TGCAGTGCGCCGGGACCAGCCCCCGCAGATACGCAGTATTTT. Translated, it gives CSAPGPAPADTQYF.

The genes are TRBV14 and TRBJ2-1, with 14 bases fitting TRBD2. The CDR3 sequence is 17 residues long. J lost 7 bases, V lost 1 base, and 6 bases had no gene match. CDR1 and CDR2 (germline): SGHDN, FVKESK. The CDR3 here is CASSQVLGTSGSNEQFF. In nucleotides, the CDR3 is TGTGCCAGCAGCCAAGTACTCGGGACTAGCGGGAGTAATGAGCAGTTCTTC.

The V call is TRBV18, the J call TRBJ2-7; 7 bases align to TRBD2. The CDR3 is 14 residues long. The germline CDR1 and CDR2 sequences are KGHSH and LQKENI. The V segment lost 3 bases and the J segment 4 bases; nucleotides outside the gene matches: 6. CDR3 loop: CASSPMSGGYEQYF. For the CDR3, the DNA is TGTGCCAGCTCACCGATGTCGGGGGGATACGAGCAGTACTTC.

The chain uses TRBV9 and TRBJ2-1; weak D call: TRBD1 (6 bases). The ends were cut back, 3 bases at V and 11 bases at J, with 12 bases in the middle. The germline gives CDR1 SGDLS, CDR2 YYNGEE. This CDR3 contains 12 residues. The CDR3 DNA reads as TGTGCCAGCAGCGCACAAACAGGGAAGCAGTTCTTC. It codes for CASSAQTGKQFF.

The V and J genes are TRBV29-1 and TRBJ1-1; D remains ambiguous. The CDR3 totals 15 residues. Between the trimmed V and J ends, which lost 6 bases and 4 bases, there was a span of 21 bases. Looked up from germline, CDR1 is SQVTM and CDR2 is ANQGSEA. This CDR3 is CSVFPMSPAGTEAFF. In nucleotides, the CDR3 is TGCAGCGTGTTCCCGATGAGTCCGGCGGGCACTGAAGCTTTCTTT. Combining the CDR3 with reference TRBV29-1 and TRBJ1-1 gives the whole variable domain SAVISQKPSRDICQRGTSLTIQCQVDSQVTMMFWYRQQPGQSLTLIATANQGSEATYESGFVIDKFPISRPNLTFSTLTVSNMSPEDSSIYLCSVFPMSPAGTEAFFGQGTRLTVV.

V and J are TRBV6-1 and TRBJ1-6; no reliable D call. Germline loops: CDR1 MNHNS, CDR2 SASEGT. Deletions cut 4 bases from V and 7 bases from J, with 14 bases between. This CDR3 contains 15 residues. CDR3 DNA: TGTGCCAGCAGTGTAACCTGGTCGAGGAATTCACCCCTCCACTTT. Protein sequence: CASSVTWSRNSPLHF.

The chain uses TRBV21-1 and TRBJ1-5; the table names TRBD1, a call not compared with the DNA. TRBV21-1 is a pseudogene locus. The length of the CDR3 is 17 residues. Here the CDR3 reads CAKYLPSGGTGGPAQHF. The CDR3 DNA is TGTGCCAAATACCTCCCCTCAGGCGGGACAGGGGGACCAGCCCAGCATTTT.

Only a few counts were recorded for this clonotype. The chain has TRBV28 and TRBJ1-4, with no clear D. The CDR3 has 16 residues. V lost 8 bases and J lost 3, with 19 bases in between. CDR1 is MDHEN and CDR2 is SYDVKM in the germline V gene. The CDR3 region has the DNA TGTGCCAGCTCCTCAGTTGGCTCAGAGGCTAATGAAAAACTGTTTTTT. This sequence encodes CASSSVGSEANEKLFF.

The chain recombines TRBV15 with TRBJ2-2; a possible D gene is TRBD2 (6 bases). This CDR3 contains 15 residues. Looked up from germline, CDR1 is LNHNV and CDR2 is YYDKDF (reference sequence). Trimming shortened V by 5 bases and J by 5 bases, and 15 bases separated the two germline ends. This chain's CDR3 is CATSLERAPTGELFF. The CDR3 nucleotides are TGTGCCACCAGCCTCGAGCGGGCACCGACCGGGGAGCTGTTTTTT.

This clonotype has a handful of counts. The chain links TRBV20-1 to TRBJ2-3, with 11 positions matching TRBD2. J was trimmed by 3 bases and V by 5 bases; bases with no gene match: 4. The CDR3 sequence is 14 residues long. Germline assignment: CDR1 DFQATT and CDR2 SNEGSKA (reference sequence). The CDR3 DNA follows: TGCAGTGCTTCGACTAGCGGGACGACAGATACGCAGTATTTT. Translated, it gives CSASTSGTTDTQYF.

In nucleotides, the CDR3 is TGTGCCAGCAGCTTAGTGGGGTGGTGGAACACTGAAGCTTTCTTT. Its protein is CASSLVGWWNTEAFF. The chain is built from TRBV7-2 and TRBJ1-1; no reliable D call. Germline V gives CDR1 SGHTA, CDR2 FQGNSA. This CDR3 has 15 amino acids. Trimming removed 1 base from V and 1 base from J, with 10 bases in between.

In this sample, this clonotype turned up a few times. The J gene is TRBJ2-1, the V gene TRBV12-3 or TRBV12-4; D is possibly TRBD1 (6 bases). The CDR3 extends over 11 amino acids. Trimming left V 7 bases short and J 9 bases short, with 10 bases between. Written as DNA, the CDR3 is TGTGCCAGCACCAGAGGGGGTGAGCAGTTCTTC. The encoded protein is CASTRGGEQFF.

This clonotype showed up just a few times. The chain couples TRBV20-1 to TRBJ1-5; tentative D call: TRBD1 (6 bases). The CDR3 runs to 16 residues. V was trimmed by 6 bases and J by 0 bases, leaving 18 bases between them. CDR1 is DFQATT, CDR2 SNEGSKA, per germline (reference sequence). CDR3 loop: CSAAPGTWNSNQPQHF. Here the CDR3 DNA reads TGCAGTGCGGCACCCGGGACATGGAATAGCAATCAGCCCCAGCATTTT.

The chain carries TRBV25-1 and TRBJ1-6; possibly TRBD1 for D (5 bases). The CDR3 has 16 residues. Germline V gene sequence: CDR1 MGHDK, CDR2 SYGVNS. Trimming took off 2 bases at V and 6 bases at J, with 14 bases between the two ends. This CDR3 is CASSETGTPFNSPLHF. DNA of the CDR3: TGTGCCAGCAGTGAAACCGGGACGCCTTTTAATTCACCCCTCCACTTT.

This rearrangement joins TRBV12-3 or TRBV12-4 to TRBJ2-4, with D possibly matching TRBD1 (5 bases). This CDR3 comprises 15 residues. Trimming left V 2 bases short and J 2 bases short, with 10 bases between. CDR3 sequence reads: CASSLPRVSKNIQYF. The CDR3 nucleotides read TGTGCCAGCAGTTTACCCAGGGTCTCCAAAAACATTCAGTACTTC.

This clonotype was picked up a small number of times. This chain joins TRBV28 and TRBJ2-3, with 7 bases lining up with TRBD1. The CDR3 has 14 amino acids. The V segment lost 6 bases and the J segment 3 bases; nucleotides outside the gene matches: 6. CDR1 and CDR2 (germline): MDHEN, SYDVKM. CDR3 nucleotides: TGTGCCAGCAGGGGTGGGACAGTTACAGATACGCAGTATTTT. Translation: CASRGGTVTDTQYF.

This clonotype was recorded a few times. At one of its ends the junction is not consistent with the germline gene, which may arise from a read error. This rearrangement joins TRBV10-1 to TRBJ2-7; D might be TRBD1 (6 bases). The V gene's germline CDR1 is WNHNN and CDR2 SYGVQD (reference sequence). The CDR3 runs to 13 residues. CDR3 DNA: TGCGCCACCAGTGGACAGTTCCCCGGCGAGCAGTACTTC. Translation: CATSGQFPGEQYF.